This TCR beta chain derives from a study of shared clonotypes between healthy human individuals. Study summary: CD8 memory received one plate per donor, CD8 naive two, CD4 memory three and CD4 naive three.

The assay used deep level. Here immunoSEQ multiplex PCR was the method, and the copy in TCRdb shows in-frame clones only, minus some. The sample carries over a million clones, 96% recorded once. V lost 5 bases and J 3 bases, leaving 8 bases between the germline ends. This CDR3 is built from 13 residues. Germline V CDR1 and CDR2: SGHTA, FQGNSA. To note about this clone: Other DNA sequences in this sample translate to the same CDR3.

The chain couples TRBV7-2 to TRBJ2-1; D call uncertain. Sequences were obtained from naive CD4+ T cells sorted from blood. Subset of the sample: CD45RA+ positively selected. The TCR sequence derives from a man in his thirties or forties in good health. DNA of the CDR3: TGTGCCAGCAGCCCCAACAACTACAATGAGCAGTTCTTC. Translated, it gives CASSPNNYNEQFF.